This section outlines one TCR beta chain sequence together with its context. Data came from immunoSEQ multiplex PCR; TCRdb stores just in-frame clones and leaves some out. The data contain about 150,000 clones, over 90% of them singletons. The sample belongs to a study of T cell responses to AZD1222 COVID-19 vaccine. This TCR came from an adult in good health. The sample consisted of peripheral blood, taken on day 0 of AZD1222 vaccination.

This CDR3 reads CASSVGDSGTGNTIYF. DNA of the CDR3: TGTGCCAGCAGCGTAGGAGACTCAGGTACTGGAAACACCATATATTTT. The chain couples TRBV9 to TRBJ1-3; D is unresolved. V was cut by 0 bases and J by 2 bases, with 12 bases left in between. This CDR3 comprises 16 residues. Germline V gene data show CDR1 as SGDLS and CDR2 as YYNGEE.